This T cell receptor beta chain derives from a study of response to subunit inactivated influenza vaccine. Findings and caveats of the study: Each seasonal influenza vaccination, the authors suggested, recruits few new T cells.

This clonotype was counted between two and nine times. Its antigen is currently unknown. This CDR3 is 16 amino acids long. Germline CDR1 reads KGHSY; CDR2 reads FQNENV. J gave up 2 bases and V 0 bases, and 2 bases lay outside the gene matches. One entry per CDR3 protein, called by TCRdb with MiXCR from the RT-PCR reads. Of hundreds of thousands of distinct CDR3 sequences listed, over 11% are singletons. The sequenced sample was PBMCs from blood, obtained approximately 15 days before vaccination. This chain connects TRBV16 to TRBJ1-5; 9 bases agree with TRBD1. The receptor was isolated from a man aged 50 or older who received an inactivated influenza vaccine. The CDR3 DNA reads as TGTGCCAGCAGCCAATCCCGGACAGGGGGCAATCAGCCCCAGCATTTT. It translates to CASSQSRTGGNQPQHF.